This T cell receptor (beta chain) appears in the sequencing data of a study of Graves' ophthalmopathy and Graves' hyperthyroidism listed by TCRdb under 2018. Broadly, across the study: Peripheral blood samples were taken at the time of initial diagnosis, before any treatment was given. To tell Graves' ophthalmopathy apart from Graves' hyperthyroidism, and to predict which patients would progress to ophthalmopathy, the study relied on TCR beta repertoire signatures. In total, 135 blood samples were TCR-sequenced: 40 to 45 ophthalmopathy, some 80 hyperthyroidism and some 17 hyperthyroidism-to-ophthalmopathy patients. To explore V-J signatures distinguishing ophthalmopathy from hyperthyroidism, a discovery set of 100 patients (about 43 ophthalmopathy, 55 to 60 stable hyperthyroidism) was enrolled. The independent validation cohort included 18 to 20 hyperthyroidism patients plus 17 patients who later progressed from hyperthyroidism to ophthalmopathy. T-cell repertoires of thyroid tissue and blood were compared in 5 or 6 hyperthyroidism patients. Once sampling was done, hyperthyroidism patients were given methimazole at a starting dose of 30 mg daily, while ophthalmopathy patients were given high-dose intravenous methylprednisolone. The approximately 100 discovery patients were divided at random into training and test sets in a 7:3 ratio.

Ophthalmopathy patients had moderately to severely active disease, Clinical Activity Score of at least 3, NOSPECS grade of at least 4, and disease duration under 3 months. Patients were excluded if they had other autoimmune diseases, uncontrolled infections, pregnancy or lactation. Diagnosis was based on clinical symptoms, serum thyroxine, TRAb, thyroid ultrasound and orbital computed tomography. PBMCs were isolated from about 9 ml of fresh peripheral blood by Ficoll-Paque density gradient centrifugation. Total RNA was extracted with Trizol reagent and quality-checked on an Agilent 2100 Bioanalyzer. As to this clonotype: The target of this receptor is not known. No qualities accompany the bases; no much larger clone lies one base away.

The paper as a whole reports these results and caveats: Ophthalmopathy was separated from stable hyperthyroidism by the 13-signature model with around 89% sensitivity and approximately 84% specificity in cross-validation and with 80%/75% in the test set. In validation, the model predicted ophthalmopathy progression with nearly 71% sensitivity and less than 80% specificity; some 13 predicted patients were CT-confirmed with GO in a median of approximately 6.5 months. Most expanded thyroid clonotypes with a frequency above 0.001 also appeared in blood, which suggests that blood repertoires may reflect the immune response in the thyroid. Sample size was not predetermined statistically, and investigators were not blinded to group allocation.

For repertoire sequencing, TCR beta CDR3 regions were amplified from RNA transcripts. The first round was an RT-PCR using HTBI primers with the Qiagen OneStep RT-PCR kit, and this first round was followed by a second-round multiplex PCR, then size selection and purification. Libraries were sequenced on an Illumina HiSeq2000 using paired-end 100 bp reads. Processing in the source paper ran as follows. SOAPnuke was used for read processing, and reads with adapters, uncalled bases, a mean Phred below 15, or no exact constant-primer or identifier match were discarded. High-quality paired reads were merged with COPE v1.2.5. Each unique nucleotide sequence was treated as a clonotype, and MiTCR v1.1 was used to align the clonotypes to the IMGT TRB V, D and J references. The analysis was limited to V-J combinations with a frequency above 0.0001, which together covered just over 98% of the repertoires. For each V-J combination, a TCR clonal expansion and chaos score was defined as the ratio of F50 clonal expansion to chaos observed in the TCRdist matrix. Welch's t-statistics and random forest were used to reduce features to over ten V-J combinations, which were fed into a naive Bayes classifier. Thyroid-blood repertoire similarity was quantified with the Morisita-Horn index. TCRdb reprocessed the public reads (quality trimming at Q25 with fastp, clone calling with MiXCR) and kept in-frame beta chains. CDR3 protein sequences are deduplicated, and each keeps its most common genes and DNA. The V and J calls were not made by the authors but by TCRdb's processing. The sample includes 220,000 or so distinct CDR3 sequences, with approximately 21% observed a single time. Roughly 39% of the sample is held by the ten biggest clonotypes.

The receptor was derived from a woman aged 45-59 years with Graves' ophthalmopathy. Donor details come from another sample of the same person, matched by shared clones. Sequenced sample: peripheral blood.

This receptor has the CDR3 CASPFRGLRKPQHF. The base sequence is TGTGCCAGCCCGTTCCGGGGGCTGAGGAAGCCCCAGCATTTT. The sequence links TRBV7-3 to TRBJ1-5; a weak D assignment points to TRBD1 (6 bases agree). Looking up the germline V gene yields CDR1 SGHTA and CDR2 FQGTGA. The CDR3, cysteine through phenylalanine, is 14 amino acids long. The CDR3 DNA has 42 bases and is translated from base 1. Deletion took 8 bases off V and 8 bases off J, with a span of 19 bases between the germline ends.